This T cell receptor beta chain was retrieved from a study of blood T cell repertoires in COVID-19. On the study more broadly: The analysed material was cDNA or gDNA that came from T cells, B-cell-depleted T cells, or PBMCs.

The CDR3 covers 15 residues. The germline gives CDR1 MNHEY, CDR2 SMNVEV (reference sequence). V shed 5 bases and J shed 5 bases, with 15 bases lying between them. Measured with immunoSEQ multiplex PCR; TCRdb has only the in-frame clones, and not every one. The sample lists more than 50,000 clones, roughly 85% occurring once. Sequenced material: peripheral blood. This sequence joins TRBV27 and TRBJ1-4, with D possibly being TRBD1 (6 bases). This clonotype was obtained from a human donor in a cohort sampled during active COVID-19. In DNA form, the CDR3 reads TGTGCCAGCAGTCCTACCAGGGGCCGAAATGAAAAACTGTTTTTT. It codes for CASSPTRGRNEKLFF. Combining the CDR3 with reference TRBV27 and TRBJ1-4 gives the whole variable domain EAQVTQNPRYLITVTGKKLTVTCSQNMNHEYMSWYRQDPGLGLRQIYYSMNVEVTDKGDVPEGYKVSRKEKRNFPLILESPSPNQTSLYFCASSPTRGRNEKLFFGSGTQLSVL.